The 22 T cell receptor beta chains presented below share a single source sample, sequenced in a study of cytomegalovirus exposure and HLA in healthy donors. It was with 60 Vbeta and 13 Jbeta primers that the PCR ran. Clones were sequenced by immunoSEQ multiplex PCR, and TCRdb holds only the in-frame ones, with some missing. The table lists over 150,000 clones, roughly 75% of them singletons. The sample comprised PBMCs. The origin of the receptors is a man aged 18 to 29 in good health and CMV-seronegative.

The CDR3 here is CATSTSQGSEKLFF. The CDR3 DNA is TGTGCCACCAGCACCAGTCAGGGAAGTGAAAAACTGTTTTTT. The rearrangement links TRBV15 to TRBJ1-4; TRBD1 might be the D (5 bases). The germline V gene has CDR1 LNHNV and CDR2 YYDKDF (reference sequence). The CDR3 sequence is 14 residues long. V was clipped by 4 bases and J by 7 bases, with 13 bases between them.

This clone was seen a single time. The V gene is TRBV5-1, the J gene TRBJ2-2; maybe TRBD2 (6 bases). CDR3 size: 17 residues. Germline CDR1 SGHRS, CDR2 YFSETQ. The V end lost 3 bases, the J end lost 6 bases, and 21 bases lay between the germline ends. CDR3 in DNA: TGCGCCAGCAGCTCCTCCGCGGGGCACCTAGTACCCGGGGAGCTGTTTTTT. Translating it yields CASSSSAGHLVPGELFF.

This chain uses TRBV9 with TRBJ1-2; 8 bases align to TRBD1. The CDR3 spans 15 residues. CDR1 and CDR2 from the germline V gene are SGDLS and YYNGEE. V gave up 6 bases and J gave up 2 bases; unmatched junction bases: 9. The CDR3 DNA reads TGTGCCAGCAACTTCGGACAGGGAAGGAACTATGGCTACACCTTC. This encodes CASNFGQGRNYGYTF.

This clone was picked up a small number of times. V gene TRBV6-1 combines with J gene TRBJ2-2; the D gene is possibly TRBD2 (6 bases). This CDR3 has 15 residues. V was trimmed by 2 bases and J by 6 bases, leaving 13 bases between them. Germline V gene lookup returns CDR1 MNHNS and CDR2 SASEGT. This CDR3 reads CASSEHGRGAGELFF. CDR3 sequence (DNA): TGTGCCAGCAGTGAACACGGGCGCGGGGCCGGGGAGCTGTTTTTT.

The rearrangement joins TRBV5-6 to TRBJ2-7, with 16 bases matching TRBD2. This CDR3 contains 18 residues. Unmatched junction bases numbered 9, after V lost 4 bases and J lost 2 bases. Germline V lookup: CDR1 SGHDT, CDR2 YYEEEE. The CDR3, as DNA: TGTGCCAGCAGCGGTACCGGGACTAGCGGGAGGGGGGCCTACGAGCAGTACTTC. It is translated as CASSGTGTSGRGAYEQYF.

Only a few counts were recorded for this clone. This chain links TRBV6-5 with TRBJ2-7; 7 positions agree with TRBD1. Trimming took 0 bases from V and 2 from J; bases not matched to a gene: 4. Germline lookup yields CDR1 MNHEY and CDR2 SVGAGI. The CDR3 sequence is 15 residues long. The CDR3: CASSYSKGGPYEQYF. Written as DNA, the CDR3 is TGTGCCAGCAGTTACTCGAAAGGGGGCCCCTACGAGCAGTACTTC.

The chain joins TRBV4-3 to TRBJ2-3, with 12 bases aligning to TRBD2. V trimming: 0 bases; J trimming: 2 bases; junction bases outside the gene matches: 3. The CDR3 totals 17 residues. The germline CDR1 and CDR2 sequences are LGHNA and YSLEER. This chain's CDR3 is CASSQDGTSGSTDTQYF. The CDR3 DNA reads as TGCGCCAGCAGCCAAGACGGGACTAGCGGGTCCACAGATACGCAGTATTTT.

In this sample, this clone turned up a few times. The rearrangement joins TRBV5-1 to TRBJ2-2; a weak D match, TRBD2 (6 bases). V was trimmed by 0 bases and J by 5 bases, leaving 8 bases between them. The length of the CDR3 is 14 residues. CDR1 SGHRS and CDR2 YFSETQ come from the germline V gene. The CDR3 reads CASSLAGETGELFF. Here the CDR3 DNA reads TGCGCCAGCAGCTTGGCGGGAGAAACCGGGGAGCTGTTTTTT.

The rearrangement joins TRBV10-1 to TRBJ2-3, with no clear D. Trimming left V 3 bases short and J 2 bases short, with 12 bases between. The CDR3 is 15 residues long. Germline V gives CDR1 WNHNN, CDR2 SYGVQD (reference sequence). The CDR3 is CASSDGSLPTDTQYF. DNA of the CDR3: TGCGCCAGCAGTGACGGTTCTCTCCCCACAGATACGCAGTATTTT.

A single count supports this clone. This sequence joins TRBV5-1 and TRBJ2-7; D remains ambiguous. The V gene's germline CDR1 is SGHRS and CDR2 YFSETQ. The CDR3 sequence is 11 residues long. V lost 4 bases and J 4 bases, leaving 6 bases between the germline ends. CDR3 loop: CASSLEYEQYF. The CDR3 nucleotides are TGCGCCAGCAGCCTAGAATACGAGCAGTACTTC.

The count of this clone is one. CDR3 in amino acids: CATSRGNGGTDTQYF. In nucleotides, the CDR3 is TGTGCCACCAGCAGAGGGAACGGGGGCACAGATACGCAGTATTTT. V usage is TRBV15 and J usage is TRBJ2-3, with D tentatively TRBD2 (5 bases). The CDR3 length is 15 residues. Trimming cost V 1 base and J 1 base, with 9 bases left between them. Germline V gene data show CDR1 as LNHNV and CDR2 as YYDKDF (reference sequence).

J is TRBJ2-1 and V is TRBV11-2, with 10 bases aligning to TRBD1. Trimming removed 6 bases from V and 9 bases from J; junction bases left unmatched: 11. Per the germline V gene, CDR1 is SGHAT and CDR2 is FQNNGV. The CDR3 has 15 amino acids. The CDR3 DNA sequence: TGTGCCAGCAGAAGCCGGGACAGGGGAGGGAGTGAGCAGTTCTTC. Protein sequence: CASRSRDRGGSEQFF.

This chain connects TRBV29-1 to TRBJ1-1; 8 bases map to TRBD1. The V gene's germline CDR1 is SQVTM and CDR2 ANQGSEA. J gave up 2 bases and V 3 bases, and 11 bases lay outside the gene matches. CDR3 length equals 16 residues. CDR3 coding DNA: TGCAGCGTTGACCGGCCGACAGGGGCTCTAAACACTGAAGCTTTCTTT. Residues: CSVDRPTGALNTEAFF.

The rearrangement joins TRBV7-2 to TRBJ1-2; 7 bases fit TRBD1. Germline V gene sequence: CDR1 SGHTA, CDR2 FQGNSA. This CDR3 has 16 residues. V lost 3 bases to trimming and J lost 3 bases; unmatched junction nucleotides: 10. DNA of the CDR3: TGTGCCAGCAGCTTTCCTACAGGGGATGCATACTATGGCTACACCTTC. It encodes CASSFPTGDAYYGYTF.

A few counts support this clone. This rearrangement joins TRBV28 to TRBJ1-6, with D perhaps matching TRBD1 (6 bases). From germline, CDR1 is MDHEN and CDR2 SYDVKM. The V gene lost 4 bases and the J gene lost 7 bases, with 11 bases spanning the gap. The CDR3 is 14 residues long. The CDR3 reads CASSYGQWNSPLHF. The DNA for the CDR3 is TGTGCCAGCAGTTACGGACAGTGGAATTCACCCCTCCACTTT.

The CDR3 here is CASSEMLAVTYEQYF. CDR3 DNA: TGTGCCAGCAGTGAAATGTTAGCAGTAACCTACGAGCAGTACTTC. This chain uses TRBV2 with TRBJ2-7; D gene unclear. The CDR3 runs 15 residues. Germline CDR1 and CDR2: SNHLY and FYNNEI. The V end lost 2 bases, the J end lost 2 bases, and 13 bases lay between the germline ends.

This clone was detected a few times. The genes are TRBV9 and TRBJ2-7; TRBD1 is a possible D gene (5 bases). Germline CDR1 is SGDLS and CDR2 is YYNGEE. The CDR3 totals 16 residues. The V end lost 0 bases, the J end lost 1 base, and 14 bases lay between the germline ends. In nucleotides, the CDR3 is TGTGCCAGCAGCGTAGGGGGCCGATCAGGGTCCTACGAGCAGTACTTC. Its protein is CASSVGGRSGSYEQYF.

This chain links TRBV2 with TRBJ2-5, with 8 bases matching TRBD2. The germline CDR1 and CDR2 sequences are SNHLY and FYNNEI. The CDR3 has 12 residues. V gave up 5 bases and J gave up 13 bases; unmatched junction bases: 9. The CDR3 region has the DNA TGTGCCAGCAGTTGGGCGCGGGGGGACCGGTACTTC. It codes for CASSWARGDRYF.

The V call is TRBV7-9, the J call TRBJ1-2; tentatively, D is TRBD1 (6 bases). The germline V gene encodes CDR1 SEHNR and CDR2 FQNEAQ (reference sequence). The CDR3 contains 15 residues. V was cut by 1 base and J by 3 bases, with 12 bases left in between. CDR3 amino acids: CASSLVGGRDYGYTF. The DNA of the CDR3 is TGTGCCAGCAGCTTAGTCGGGGGGCGCGACTATGGCTACACCTTC.

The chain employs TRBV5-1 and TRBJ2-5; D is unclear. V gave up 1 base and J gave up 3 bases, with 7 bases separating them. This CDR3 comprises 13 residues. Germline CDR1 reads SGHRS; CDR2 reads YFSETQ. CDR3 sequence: CASSLSPKETQYF. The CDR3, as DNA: TGCGCCAGCAGCTTGAGCCCCAAAGAGACCCAGTACTTC.

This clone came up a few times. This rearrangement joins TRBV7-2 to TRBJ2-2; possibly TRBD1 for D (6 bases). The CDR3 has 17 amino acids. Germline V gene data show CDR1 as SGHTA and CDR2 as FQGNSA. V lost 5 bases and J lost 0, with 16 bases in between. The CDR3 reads CASSRRSQGPNTGELFF. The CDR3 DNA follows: TGTGCCAGCAGCCGTCGTTCACAGGGCCCGAACACCGGGGAGCTGTTTTTT.

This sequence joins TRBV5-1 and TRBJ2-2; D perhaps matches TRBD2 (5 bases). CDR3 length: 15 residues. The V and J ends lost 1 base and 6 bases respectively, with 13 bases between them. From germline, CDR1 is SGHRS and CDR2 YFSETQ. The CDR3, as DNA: TGCGCCAGCAGCTTGCTGAGGGAATCCGCCGGGGAGCTGTTTTTT. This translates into CASSLLRESAGELFF.